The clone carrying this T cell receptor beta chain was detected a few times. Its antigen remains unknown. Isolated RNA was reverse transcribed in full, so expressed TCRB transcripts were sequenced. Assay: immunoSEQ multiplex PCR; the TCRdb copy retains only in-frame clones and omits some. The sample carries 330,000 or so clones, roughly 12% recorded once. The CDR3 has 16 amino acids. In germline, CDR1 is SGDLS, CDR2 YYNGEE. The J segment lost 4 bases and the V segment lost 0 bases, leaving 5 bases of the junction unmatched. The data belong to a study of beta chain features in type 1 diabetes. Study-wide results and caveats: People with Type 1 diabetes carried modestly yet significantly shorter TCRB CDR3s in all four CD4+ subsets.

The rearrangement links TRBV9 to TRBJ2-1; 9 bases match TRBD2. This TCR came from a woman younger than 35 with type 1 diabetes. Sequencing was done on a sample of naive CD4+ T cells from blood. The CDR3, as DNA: TGTGCCAGCAGCGTAGTCGGAGCGGGGGGTTACAATGAGCAGTTCTTC. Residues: CASSVVGAGGYNEQFF.